Each of the 23 T cell receptor beta chains below was sequenced from the same sample in a study of T cell repertoires in cytomegalovirus infection. TCRdb itself ran the reads through MiXCR, one entry per CDR3 protein. The table lists about 240,000 distinct CDR3 sequences, approximately 7% of them singletons. Sequencing used PBMCs. The origin of the receptors is a human donor in good health (CMV status not recorded). Some clones in this sample may be carry-over from other donors' samples.

V and J are TRBV4-2 and TRBJ1-6; D not certain. V shed 3 bases and J shed 12 bases, with 12 bases lying between them. Germline CDR1 reads LGHNA; CDR2 reads YNFKEQ. This CDR3 contains 13 residues. For the CDR3, the DNA is TGTGCCAGCAGCCAGGATCTCGGACTACCCCTCCACTTT. Amino acid sequence: CASSQDLGLPLHF.

This clonotype has at least ten counts. This chain uses TRBV7-2 with TRBJ1-1; TRBD1 matches at 7 bases. J lost 9 bases, V lost 3 bases, and 13 bases had no gene match. Germline-derived CDR1 and CDR2 are SGHTA and FQGNSA. The CDR3 consists of 15 residues. The CDR3, as DNA: TGTGCCAGCAGCTTGGACAGGTCCGCCGGTCGTAAAGCTTTCTTT. Protein: CASSLDRSAGRKAFF.

This clonotype was counted between two and nine times. The CDR3, as DNA: TGTGCCAGCAGTTATTATCCCAATCAGCCCCAGCATTTT. This translates into CASSYYPNQPQHF. The chain uses TRBV6-5 and TRBJ1-5; D call uncertain. The CDR3 has 13 amino acids. The germline V and J ends were trimmed by 3 bases and 3 bases, with 6 bases remaining between them. CDR1 MNHEY and CDR2 SVGAGI come from the germline V gene.

This clonotype was detected many times. J is TRBJ2-3 and V is TRBV7-2, with D possibly matching TRBD2 (6 bases). Trimming took 5 bases from V and 6 from J, leaving 21 bases between them. CDR3 length: 16 residues. The V gene's germline CDR1 is SGHTA and CDR2 FQGNSA. CDR3 loop: CASSGVAWRGPDTQYF. The CDR3, as DNA: TGTGCCAGCAGCGGGGTGGCCTGGCGGGGACCGGATACGCAGTATTTT.

This clonotype was counted between two and nine times. The chain uses TRBV20-1 and TRBJ2-3; D is unclear. The V gene lost 3 bases and the J gene lost 1 base, with 11 bases spanning the gap. Per germline, CDR1 DFQATT and CDR2 SNEGSKA (reference sequence). The CDR3 spans 14 residues. CDR3 sequence: CSASPNTRTDTQYF. CDR3 bases: TGCAGTGCTAGCCCCAATACCCGCACAGATACGCAGTATTTT.

This clonotype has ten or more counts. The V call is TRBV19, the J call TRBJ1-5; D is undetermined. Trimming left V 5 bases short and J 2 bases short, with 7 bases between. The germline V gene has CDR1 LNHDA and CDR2 SQIVND (reference sequence). CDR3 length: 13 amino acids. CDR3 nucleotides: TGTGCCAGTAGTCCGTGGGGCAATCAGCCCCAGCATTTT. Protein sequence: CASSPWGNQPQHF.

The table lists this clonotype with many counts. The chain uses TRBV12-3 or TRBV12-4 and TRBJ1-5; 7 bases map to TRBD1. The J segment lost 0 bases and the V segment lost 7 bases, leaving 12 bases of the junction unmatched. The CDR3 sequence is 17 residues long. The CDR3 DNA reads as TGTGCCAGCACCCGAACGGGACAGCTTTATAGCAATCAGCCCCAGCATTTT. Translating it yields CASTRTGQLYSNQPQHF.

J is TRBJ1-5 and V is TRBV7-2, with 10 nucleotides matching TRBD1. V lost 6 bases, J lost 4 bases, and 9 bases stayed unmatched. Per germline, CDR1 SGHTA and CDR2 FQGNSA. This CDR3 spans 16 amino acids. CDR3 residues: CASSSGQGLGNQPQHF. CDR3 sequence (DNA): TGTGCCAGCAGTTCGGGACAGGGGCTAGGGAATCAGCCCCAGCATTTT. Drawing the rest from reference TRBV7-2 and TRBJ1-5, the complete variable domain is GAGVSQSPSNKVTEKGKDVELRCDPISGHTALYWYRQSLGQGLEFLIYFQGNSAPDKSGLPSDRFSAERTGGSVSTLTIQRTQQEDSAVYLCASSSGQGLGNQPQHFGDGTRLSIL.

At least ten counts were recorded for this clonotype. The DNA for the CDR3 is TGTGCCAGCAGCCCTACAGGGAACACTGAAGCTTTCTTT. It yields the protein CASSPTGNTEAFF. The rearrangement uses TRBV7-2 and TRBJ1-1, with D possibly matching TRBD1 (5 bases). Trimming cost V 5 bases and J 1 base, with 8 bases left between them. This CDR3 is built from 13 residues. CDR1 is SGHTA, CDR2 FQGNSA, per germline.

This clonotype was seen repeatedly, ten times or more. The CDR3 protein is CASRPGQEGLGELFF. DNA of the CDR3: TGCGCCAGCAGACCGGGACAGGAGGGCCTCGGGGAGCTGTTTTTT. V gene TRBV5-1 combines with J gene TRBJ2-2, with TRBD1 matching over 8 bases. CDR1 SGHRS and CDR2 YFSETQ come from the germline V gene. This CDR3 comprises 15 residues. Trimming at V came to 5 bases and at J to 7 bases, leaving 10 bases not matched to a gene. Based on the CDR3 plus reference TRBV5-1 and TRBJ2-2, the full variable domain is KAGVTQTPRYLIKTRGQQVTLSCSPISGHRSVSWYQQTPGQGLQFLFEYFSETQRNKGNFPGRFSGRQFSNSRSEMNVSTLELGDSALYLCASRPGQEGLGELFFGEGSRLTVL.

This clonotype has at least ten counts. The chain has TRBV20-1 and TRBJ1-6, with 9 bases matching TRBD1. This CDR3 spans 16 amino acids. J lost 1 base, V lost 6 bases, and 7 bases had no gene match. Germline V lookup: CDR1 DFQATT, CDR2 SNEGSKA (reference sequence). CDR3 sequence (DNA): TGCAGTGCGCTAGGACAGGGGATTTCCTATAATTCACCCCTCCACTTT. Encoded protein: CSALGQGISYNSPLHF.

This clonotype has ten or more counts. The chain recombines TRBV9 with TRBJ1-1, with D unclear. V was trimmed by 3 bases and J by 1 base, leaving 1 base between them. Germline lookup yields CDR1 SGDLS and CDR2 YYNGEE. The CDR3 totals 11 residues. CDR3 residues: CASSENTEAFF. The CDR3 DNA sequence: TGTGCCAGCAGCGAGAACACTGAAGCTTTCTTT. The full variable domain, rest sourced from reference TRBV9 and TRBJ1-1, is DSGVTQTPKHLITATGQRVTLRCSPRSGDLSVYWYQQSLDQGLQFLIQYYNGEERAKGNILERFSAQQFPDLHSELNLSSLELGDSALYFCASSENTEAFFGQGTRLTVV.

This clonotype was recorded many times. The chain uses TRBV20-1 and TRBJ2-5; 11 bases agree with TRBD1. CDR3 length: 12 residues. The V and J ends lost 6 bases and 5 bases, in that order; junction bases with no gene match: 2. Germline CDR1 DFQATT, CDR2 SNEGSKA (reference sequence). The CDR3 DNA reads as TGCAGTGCGGGGGACAGGGGGGAGACCCAGTACTTC. Translation gives CSAGDRGETQYF.

V and J are TRBV7-2 and TRBJ1-5, with a possible D match to TRBD1 (5 bases). The CDR3 runs 17 residues. Germline V gene data show CDR1 as SGHTA and CDR2 as FQGNSA. Trimming stripped 5 bases from V and 7 bases from J, with 24 bases between. The CDR3 region has the DNA TGTGCCAGCAGCCCCTGGGGGGGTAGCGGCTTGGGACAGCCCCAGCATTTT. Residues: CASSPWGGSGLGQPQHF.

In this sample, this clonotype turned up many times. This rearrangement joins TRBV14 to TRBJ2-5, with 10 bases that match TRBD2. V was pared by 6 bases and J by 5 bases, with 3 bases of the junction left unmatched. CDR1 SGHDN and CDR2 FVKESK come from the germline V gene. This CDR3 is 13 amino acids long. The CDR3 bases are TGTGCCAGCAGAACTAGCGGGGCTGAGACCCAGTACTTC. It is translated as CASRTSGAETQYF.

The chain uses TRBV6-2 or TRBV6-3 and TRBJ1-5; D perhaps matches TRBD1 (5 bases). This CDR3 region has 16 residues. The germline V gene has CDR1 MNHEY and CDR2 SVGEGT. V was shortened by 3 bases and J by 2 bases, with 14 bases between the two germline ends. CDR3 amino acids: CASSYWGGVGNQPQHF. Here the CDR3 DNA reads TGTGCCAGCAGTTATTGGGGGGGAGTGGGCAATCAGCCCCAGCATTTT.

This clonotype has a count of ten or more. The chain employs TRBV7-2 and TRBJ2-7; TRBD2 is a possible D gene (6 bases). CDR3 length: 14 residues. Trimming removed 3 bases from V and 5 bases from J, with 14 bases in between. Per the germline V gene, CDR1 is SGHTA and CDR2 is FQGNSA. CDR3 amino acids: CASSLGGGGNEQYF. Here the CDR3 DNA reads TGTGCCAGCAGCTTGGGGGGAGGAGGGAACGAGCAGTACTTC.

This clonotype has at least ten counts. The chain couples TRBV7-2 to TRBJ2-3, with 9 positions matching TRBD2. This CDR3 region has 14 residues. Germline assignment: CDR1 SGHTA and CDR2 FQGNSA. The J segment lost 1 base and the V segment lost 6 bases, leaving 2 bases of the junction unmatched. The CDR3 reads CASRKRGGTDTQYF. In DNA, the CDR3 is TGTGCCAGCAGGAAGCGGGGGGGCACAGATACGCAGTATTTT.

In its sample, this clonotype was seen a few times. The rearrangement links TRBV9 to TRBJ2-3; D is perhaps TRBD2 (6 bases). The CDR3 is 15 residues long. Deletions cut 2 bases from V and 7 bases from J, with 17 bases between. Germline V gene data show CDR1 as SGDLS and CDR2 as YYNGEE. As DNA, the CDR3 is TGTGCCAGCAGCGTTCGGACTAATCCCCCTAATACGCAGTATTTT. Translated, it gives CASSVRTNPPNTQYF.

This clonotype was detected many times. V and J are TRBV5-1 and TRBJ2-3; TRBD1 matches at 10 bases. CDR3 size: 15 residues. The germline V gene has CDR1 SGHRS and CDR2 YFSETQ. V was clipped by 3 bases and J by 5 bases; unmatched bases: 6. The CDR3 loop reads CASSSGTGAGDTQYF. CDR3 sequence (DNA): TGCGCCAGCAGCTCGGGGACAGGGGCGGGAGATACGCAGTATTTT.

This clonotype was seen many times. This rearrangement joins TRBV7-2 to TRBJ1-6; 9 positions agree with TRBD1. CDR3 length: 17 residues. V shed 3 bases and J 3 bases; nucleotides not matched to a gene: 6. CDR1 is SGHTA, CDR2 FQGNSA, per germline. CDR3 loop: CASSLLGQGNYNSPLHF. The CDR3 DNA is TGTGCCAGCAGCTTGCTGGGACAGGGTAACTATAATTCACCCCTCCACTTT.

This clonotype appeared many times. The CDR3 loop reads CASSLQGLGTNEKLFF. In DNA, the CDR3 is TGTGCCAGCAGCTTACAGGGGCTGGGGACTAATGAAAAACTGTTTTTT. The genes are TRBV7-2 and TRBJ1-4, with D possibly matching TRBD1 (6 bases). The germline gives CDR1 SGHTA, CDR2 FQGNSA. CDR3 length equals 16 residues. The V gene lost 2 bases and the J gene lost 2 bases, with 12 bases spanning the gap.

This clonotype was seen at least ten times. The genes are TRBV10-2 and TRBJ2-1; 8 nucleotides line up with TRBD1. The CDR3 contains 15 residues. Germline CDR1 WSHSY, CDR2 SAAADI. V was clipped by 4 bases and J by 3 bases; unmatched bases: 5. Here the CDR3 DNA reads TGCGCCAGCAGTGTGGCAGGGGGCAACTACAATGAGCAGTTCTTC. Translation: CASSVAGGNYNEQFF.